What follows describes a single T cell receptor (beta chain). Antigen unknown. The record originates from a study of early T cells in non-severe SARS-CoV-2 infection. Whole-study context: Sequenced material consisted of bulk RNA (from unsorted whole blood), and chains were unpaired. Study-wide results and caveats: The study's VDJdb matching favored anti-spike CD8 responses and missed private and CD4 specificities.

Individual cDNA molecules each received unique molecular identifiers attached to them. TCRdb fed the 5' RACE reads into MiXCR, producing one record per CDR3 protein. This repertoire shows 95,000 to 100,000 distinct CDR3 sequences, around 13% found once; its top ten account for about 2%. Germline V gene data show CDR1 as MNHEY and CDR2 as SVGAGI. V was pared by 7 bases and J by 7 bases, with 23 bases between. The CDR3 is 16 residues long. Sequenced sample: whole blood. The source is an adult who was a healthcare worker with PCR-confirmed SARS-CoV-2 infection or an uninfected control (not recorded which). The V and J genes are TRBV6-5 and TRBJ2-1; D may be TRBD2 (6 bases). The chain's CDR3 is CASTPRGRGASNEQFF. The CDR3 region has the DNA TGTGCCAGCACCCCACGAGGGCGGGGCGCCTCGAATGAGCAGTTCTTC.